The rows below give T cell receptor beta chains drawn from one sample of a study of Ad26.COV2.S vaccination and SARS-CoV-2 variants. Clones were sequenced by immunoSEQ multiplex PCR, and TCRdb holds only the in-frame ones, with some missing. Of more than 400,000 clones in the sample, 80% to 95% were seen once. The source was peripheral blood, collected in a trial of Ad26.COV2.S vaccine versus placebo. The receptors come from a person aged 18-60 years who received the Ad26.COV2.S COVID-19 vaccine or a placebo. CDR3s include the opening cysteine and the closing phenylalanine or tryptophan. A D gene is named only where the DNA matches it firmly. The size field is filled for only some rows; it gives once, few, many or a size class.

TRBJ1-1	.	.	TRBV2	TGTGCCAGCAGAGAGTACCCACGGGGGGTGGACACTGAAGCTTTCTTT	CASREYPRGVDTEAFF
TRBJ2-5	.	.	TRBV30	TGTGCCTTGACTAGAAACTTGGAGACCCAGTACTTC	CALTRNLETQYF
TRBJ2-7	TRBD1	.	TRBV28	TGTGCCACCAAAATCAGGGGGCGCGAGCAGTACTTC	CATKIRGREQYF
TRBJ1-2	TRBD1	.	TRBV7-2	TGTGCCAGCAGCCTGGGACAGCGTACCTATGGCTACACCTTC	CASSLGQRTYGYTF
TRBJ2-7	TRBD2	.	TRBV7-2	TGTGCCAGCAGCTTAGTAGCGGGGGGCCTCTCCTACGAGCAGTACTTC	CASSLVAGGLSYEQYF
TRBJ2-5	TRBD2	.	TRBV29-1	TGCAGCGTTGCTGGGGATAGCGGGGACCTGCAAGAGACCCAGTACTTC	CSVAGDSGDLQETQYF
TRBJ1-3	TRBD1	.	TRBV27	TGTGCCAGCAAACCAGGACAGGGGTCCGGCATATATTTT	CASKPGQGSGIYF
TRBJ1-4	TRBD1	.	TRBV9	TGTGCCAGCAGCGACGACAGGGGTGGTGAAAAACTGTTTTTT	CASSDDRGGEKLFF
TRBJ2-1	.	.	TRBV9	TGTGCCAGCAGCGTAGACCCGGGGGACAATGAGCAGTTCTTC	CASSVDPGDNEQFF
TRBJ2-7	TRBD1	.	TRBV7-7	TGTGCCAGCAGCTCAGGGACAGGGGGTGACGAGCAGTACTTC	CASSSGTGGDEQYF
TRBJ2-3	.	.	TRBV23-1	TGCGCCAGCAGCCCCGAAAGCACAGATACGCAGTATTTT	CASSPESTDTQYF
TRBJ2-7	TRBD1	.	TRBV15	TGTGCCACCAGCGAAACCGGGACAGGGGACTACGAGCAGTACTTC	CATSETGTGDYEQYF
TRBJ1-4	.	.	TRBV7-9	TGTGCCAGCAGCTTAAACCACGGCGGTGAAAAACTGTTTTTT	CASSLNHGGEKLFF
TRBJ1-2	TRBD1	.	TRBV11-2	TGTGCCAGCAGCTTAGTCGGGACAGACTATGGCTACACCTTC	CASSLVGTDYGYTF
TRBJ2-7	TRBD2	.	TRBV2	TGTGCCAGCAGTACCGGCCGGGGGGGTCCCCCCTACGAGCAGTACTTC	CASSTGRGGPPYEQYF
TRBJ1-1	.	.	TRBV27	TGTGCCAGCAGTTTTAGCGTGGCGGCAACCACAGCTTTCTTT	CASSFSVAATTAFF
TRBJ2-7	TRBD1	.	TRBV6-1	TGTGCCAGCAGGGAAATCGGGACAGGGGGCGGTTACGAGCAGTACTTC	CASREIGTGGGYEQYF
TRBJ2-3	.	.	TRBV10-3	TGTGCCATCAGTGAAACAACAGATACGCAGTATTTT	CAISETTDTQYF
TRBJ1-1	TRBD1	.	TRBV3-1/TRBV3-2	TGTGCCAGCAGCCAAGGGTCGGACAGGGGGCCGGGAACTGAAGCTTTCTTT	CASSQGSDRGPGTEAFF
TRBJ2-5	TRBD1	.	TRBV5-1	TGCGCCAGCAGCTTGGGGCCGGGACAGGGGGTACAAGAGACCCAGTACTTC	CASSLGPGQGVQETQYF
TRBJ1-5	TRBD1	.	TRBV19	TGTGCCAGTAGTATGAGAGGACAGGGTGTTCAGCCCCAGCATTTT	CASSMRGQGVQPQHF
TRBJ1-2	.	.	TRBV12-3/TRBV12-4	TGTGCCAGCAGTTTATTATCTAACTATGGCTACACCTTC	CASSLLSNYGYTF
TRBJ2-6	.	.	TRBV3-1/TRBV3-2	TGTGCCAGCAGCCTAGGGGGGGCTGGGGCCAACGTCCTGACTTTC	CASSLGGAGANVLTF
TRBJ2-3	TRBD2	.	TRBV9	TGTGCCAGCAGCGGAGGCGCGGGACTAGCGGGGGGAGATACGCAGTATTTT	CASSGGAGLAGGDTQYF
TRBJ1-6	TRBD1	.	TRBV28	TGTGCCAGCAGCCAGATACAGGGGCCCCCCCCTAATTCACCCCTCCACTTT	CASSQIQGPPPNSPLHF
TRBJ1-1	.	.	TRBV27	TGTGCCAGCAGTTTATCAGGGACTGAAGCTTTCTTT	CASSLSGTEAFF
TRBJ2-7	TRBD1	.	TRBV7-2	TGTGCCAGCAGCCCCGGGACAGACTCCTACGAGCAGTACTTC	CASSPGTDSYEQYF
TRBJ1-2	TRBD1	once	TRBV5-1	TGCGCCAGCAGCACGGACAGGGCCAGGGCTGGCTACACCTTC	CASSTDRARAGYTF
TRBJ2-7	.	.	TRBV7-8	TGTGCCAGCAGCTTAGCGGTGGCGGGTACATTTTCCCCTAGCTACGAGCAGTACTTC	CASSLAVAGTFSPSYEQYF
TRBJ2-1	.	once	TRBV27	TGTGCCAGCAGTTTGTTGAGCTCCTACAATGAGCAGTTCTTC	CASSLLSSYNEQFF
TRBJ2-1	.	.	TRBV4-3	TGCGCCAGCAGCCAAGGAGTCGTTGGCTACAATGAGCAGTTCTTC	CASSQGVVGYNEQFF
TRBJ2-1	TRBD2	.	TRBV3-1/TRBV3-2	TGTGCCAGCAGCCAGTTCATGGGGGGGGCCTACAATGAGCAGTTCTTC	CASSQFMGGAYNEQFF
TRBJ1-1	TRBD1	.	TRBV9	TGTGCCAGCACCCCGACAGGGGAACACACTGAAGCTTTCTTT	CASTPTGEHTEAFF
TRBJ2-2	.	.	TRBV7-8	TGTGCCAGCAGCTATGACGGTGTCGCCGGGGAGCTGTTTTTT	CASSYDGVAGELFF
TRBJ2-1	TRBD2	few	TRBV5-8	TGTGCCAGCAGCCCTCGGCGGGAGGTAAATGAGCAGTTCTTC	CASSPRREVNEQFF